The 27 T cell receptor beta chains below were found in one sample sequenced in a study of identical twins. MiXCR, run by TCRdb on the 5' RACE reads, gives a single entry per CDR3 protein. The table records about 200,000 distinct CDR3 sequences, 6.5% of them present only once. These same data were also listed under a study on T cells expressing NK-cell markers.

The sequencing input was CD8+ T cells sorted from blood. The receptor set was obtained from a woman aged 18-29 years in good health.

The DNA of the CDR3 is TGTGCCACCGAGGGGTCCTTCACAGATACGCAGTATTTT. Its translation is CATEGSFTDTQYF. V and J are TRBV15 and TRBJ2-3; D may match TRBD1 or TRBD2 (5 bases each). Between the trimmed V and J ends, which lost 8 bases and 2 bases, there was a span of 11 bases. In germline, CDR1 is LNHNV, CDR2 YYDKDF (reference sequence). This CDR3 is built from 13 residues.

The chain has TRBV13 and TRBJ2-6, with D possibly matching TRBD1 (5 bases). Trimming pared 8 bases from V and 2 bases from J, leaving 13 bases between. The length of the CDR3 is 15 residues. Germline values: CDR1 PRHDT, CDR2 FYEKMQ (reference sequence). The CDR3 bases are TGTGCCAGCGACAGTTTAAGAACTGGGGCCAACGTCCTGACTTTC. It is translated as CASDSLRTGANVLTF.

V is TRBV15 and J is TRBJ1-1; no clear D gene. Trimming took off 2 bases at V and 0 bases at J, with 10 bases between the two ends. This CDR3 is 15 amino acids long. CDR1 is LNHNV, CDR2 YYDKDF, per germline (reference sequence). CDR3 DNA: TGTGCCACCAGCAGATTGGATGGACTGAACACTGAAGCTTTCTTT. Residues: CATSRLDGLNTEAFF.

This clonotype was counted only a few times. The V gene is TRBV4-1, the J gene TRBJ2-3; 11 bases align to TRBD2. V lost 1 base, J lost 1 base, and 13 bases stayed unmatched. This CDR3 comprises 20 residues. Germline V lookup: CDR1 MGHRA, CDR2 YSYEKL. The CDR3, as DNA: TGCGCCAGCAGCCAAGGGACCCGGGGACTAGCGGTGCGAGGCACAGATACGCAGTATTTT. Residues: CASSQGTRGLAVRGTDTQYF.

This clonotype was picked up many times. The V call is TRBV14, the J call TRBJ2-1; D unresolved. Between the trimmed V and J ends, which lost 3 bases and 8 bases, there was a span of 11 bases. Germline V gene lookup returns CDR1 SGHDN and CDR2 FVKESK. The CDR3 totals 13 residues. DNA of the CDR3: TGTGCCAGCAGCCAGGAGCTCTGGGATGAGCAGTTCTTC. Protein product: CASSQELWDEQFF.

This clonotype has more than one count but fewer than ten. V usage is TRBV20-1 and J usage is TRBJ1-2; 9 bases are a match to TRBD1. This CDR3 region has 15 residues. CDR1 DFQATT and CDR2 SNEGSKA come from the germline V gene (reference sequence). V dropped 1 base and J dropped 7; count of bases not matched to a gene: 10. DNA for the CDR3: TGCAGTGCTAGAGTTGCGGGACAGGGCCTCCCTGGCTACACCTTC. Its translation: CSARVAGQGLPGYTF.

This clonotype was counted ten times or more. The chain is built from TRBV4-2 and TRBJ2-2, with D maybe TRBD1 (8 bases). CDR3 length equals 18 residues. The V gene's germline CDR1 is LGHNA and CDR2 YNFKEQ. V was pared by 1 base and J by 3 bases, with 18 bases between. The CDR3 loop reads CASSQVGGGQAHTGELFF. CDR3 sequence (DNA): TGTGCCAGCAGCCAAGTCGGCGGGGGACAGGCTCACACCGGGGAGCTGTTTTTT.

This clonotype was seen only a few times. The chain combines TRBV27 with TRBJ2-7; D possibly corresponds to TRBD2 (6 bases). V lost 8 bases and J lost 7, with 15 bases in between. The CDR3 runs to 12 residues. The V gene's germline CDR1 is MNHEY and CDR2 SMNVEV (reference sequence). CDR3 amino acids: CASGLWGREQYF. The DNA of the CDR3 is TGTGCCAGCGGGCTGTGGGGGAGGGAGCAGTACTTC.

The CDR3 here is CASTHPGRRGEQFF. CDR3 coding DNA: TGTGCCAGCACCCACCCGGGGAGGAGGGGTGAGCAGTTCTTC. This chain connects TRBV7-8 to TRBJ2-1; TRBD2 is a possible D gene (6 bases). CDR3 length: 14 amino acids. CDR1 and CDR2 from the germline V gene are SGHVS and FQNEAQ. V lost 7 bases and J 9 bases, leaving 19 bases between the germline ends.

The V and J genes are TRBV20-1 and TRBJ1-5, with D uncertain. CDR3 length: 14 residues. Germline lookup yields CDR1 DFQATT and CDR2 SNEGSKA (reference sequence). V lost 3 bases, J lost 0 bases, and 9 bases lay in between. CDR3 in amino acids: CSASNEYSNQPQHF. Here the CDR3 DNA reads TGCAGTGCTAGTAACGAGTATAGCAATCAGCCCCAGCATTTT.

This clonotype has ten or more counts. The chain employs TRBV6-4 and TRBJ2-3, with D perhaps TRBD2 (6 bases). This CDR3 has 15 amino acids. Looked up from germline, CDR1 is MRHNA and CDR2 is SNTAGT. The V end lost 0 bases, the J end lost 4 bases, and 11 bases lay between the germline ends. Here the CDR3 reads CASSDSVRGPDTQYF. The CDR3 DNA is TGTGCCAGCAGTGACTCGGTGCGGGGTCCAGATACGCAGTATTTT.

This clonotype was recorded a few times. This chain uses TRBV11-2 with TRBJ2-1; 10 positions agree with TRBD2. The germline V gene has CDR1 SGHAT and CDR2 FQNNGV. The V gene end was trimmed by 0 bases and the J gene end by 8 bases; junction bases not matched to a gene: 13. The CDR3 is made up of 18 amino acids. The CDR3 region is CASSLEASGGRLTDEQFF. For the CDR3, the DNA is TGTGCCAGCAGCTTAGAGGCTAGCGGGGGAAGGCTTACAGATGAGCAGTTCTTC.

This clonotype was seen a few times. The CDR3 here is CATNISTDTQYF. In DNA form, the CDR3 reads TGTGCCACCAACATTAGCACAGATACGCAGTATTTT. The genes are TRBV3-1 and TRBJ2-3; D ambiguous. This CDR3 is built from 12 residues. Germline CDR1 LGHDT, CDR2 YNNKEL (reference sequence). Between the trimmed V and J ends, which lost 10 bases and 0 bases, there was a span of 8 bases.

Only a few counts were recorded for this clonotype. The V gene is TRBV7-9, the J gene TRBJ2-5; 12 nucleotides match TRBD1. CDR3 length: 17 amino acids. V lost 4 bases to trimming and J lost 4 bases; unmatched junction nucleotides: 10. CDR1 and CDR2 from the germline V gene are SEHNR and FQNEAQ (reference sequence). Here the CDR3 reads CASSSTNRDRGRETQYF. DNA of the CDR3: TGTGCCAGCAGCTCAACTAACCGGGACAGGGGGCGAGAGACCCAGTACTTC.

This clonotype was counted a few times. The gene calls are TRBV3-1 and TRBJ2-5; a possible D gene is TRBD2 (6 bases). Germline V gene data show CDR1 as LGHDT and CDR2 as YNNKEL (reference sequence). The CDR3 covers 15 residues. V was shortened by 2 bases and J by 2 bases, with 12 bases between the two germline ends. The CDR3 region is CASSQSTGRQETQYF. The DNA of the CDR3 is TGTGCCAGCAGCCAATCCACTGGGAGGCAAGAGACCCAGTACTTC.

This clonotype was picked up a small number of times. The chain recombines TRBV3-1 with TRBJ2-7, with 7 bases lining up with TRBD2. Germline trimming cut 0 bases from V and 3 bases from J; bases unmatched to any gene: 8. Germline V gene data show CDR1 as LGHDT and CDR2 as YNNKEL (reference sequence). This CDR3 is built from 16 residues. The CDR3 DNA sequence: TGTGCCAGCAGCCAAGAAGGGAGGGGACTTATCTACGAGCAGTACTTC. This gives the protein CASSQEGRGLIYEQYF.

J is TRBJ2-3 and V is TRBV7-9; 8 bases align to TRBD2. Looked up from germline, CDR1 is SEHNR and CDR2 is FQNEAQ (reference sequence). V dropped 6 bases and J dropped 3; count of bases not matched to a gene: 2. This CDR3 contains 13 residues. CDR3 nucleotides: TGTGCCAGCAGAGAGCGGGAGACAGATACGCAGTATTTT. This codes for CASRERETDTQYF.

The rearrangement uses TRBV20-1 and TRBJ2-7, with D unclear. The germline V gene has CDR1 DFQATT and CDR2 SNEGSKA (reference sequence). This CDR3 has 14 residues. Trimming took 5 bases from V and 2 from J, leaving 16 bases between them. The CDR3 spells CSASVLSETYEQYF. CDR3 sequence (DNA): TGCAGTGCTTCCGTCCTCAGCGAGACCTACGAGCAGTACTTC.

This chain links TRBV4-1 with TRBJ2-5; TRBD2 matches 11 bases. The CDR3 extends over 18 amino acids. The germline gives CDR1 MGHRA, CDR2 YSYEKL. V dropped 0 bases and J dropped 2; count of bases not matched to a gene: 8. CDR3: CASSQESVVAGGQETQYF. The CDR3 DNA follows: TGCGCCAGCAGCCAAGAATCGGTGGTAGCGGGAGGGCAAGAGACCCAGTACTTC.

CDR3 DNA: TGTGCCAGCAAAAGACTCGTGAGAGGGACAGATACGCAGTATTTT. The encoded protein is CASKRLVRGTDTQYF. The V call is TRBV6-4, the J call TRBJ2-3, with D perhaps matching TRBD2 (5 bases). The CDR3 length is 15 residues. Trimming took off 7 bases at V and 3 bases at J, with 17 bases between the two ends. Per germline, CDR1 MRHNA and CDR2 SNTAGT.

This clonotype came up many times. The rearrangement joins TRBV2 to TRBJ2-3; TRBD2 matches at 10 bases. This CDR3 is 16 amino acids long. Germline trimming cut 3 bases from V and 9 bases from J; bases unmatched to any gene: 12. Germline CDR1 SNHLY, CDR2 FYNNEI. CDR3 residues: CASSETSGSHSATQYF. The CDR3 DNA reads TGTGCCAGCAGTGAGACTAGCGGGTCTCACTCGGCCACGCAGTATTTT.

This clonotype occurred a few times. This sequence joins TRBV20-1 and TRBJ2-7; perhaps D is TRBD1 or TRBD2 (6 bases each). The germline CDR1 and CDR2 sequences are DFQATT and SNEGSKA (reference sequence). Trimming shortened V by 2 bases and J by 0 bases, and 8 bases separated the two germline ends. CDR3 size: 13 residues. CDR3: CSARRGHSYEQYF. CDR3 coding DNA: TGCAGTGCTAGACGGGGGCACTCCTACGAGCAGTACTTC.

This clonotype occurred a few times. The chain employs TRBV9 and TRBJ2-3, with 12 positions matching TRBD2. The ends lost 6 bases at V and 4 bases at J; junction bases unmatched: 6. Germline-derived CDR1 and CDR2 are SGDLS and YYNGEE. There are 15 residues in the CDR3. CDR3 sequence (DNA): TGTGCCAGCACCCCGACTAGCGGGAGCTCAGATACGCAGTATTTT. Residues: CASTPTSGSSDTQYF.

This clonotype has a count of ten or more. This chain's CDR3 is CASSPGLADNEQFF. DNA of the CDR3: TGTGCCAGCAGCCCGGGACTAGCGGACAATGAGCAGTTCTTC. The chain uses TRBV11-2 and TRBJ2-1; TRBD2 matches 11 bases. The CDR3 runs 14 residues. The germline V gene encodes CDR1 SGHAT and CDR2 FQNNGV. V lost 5 bases to trimming and J lost 5 bases; unmatched junction nucleotides: 2. Full variable domain (missing parts from reference TRBV11-2 and TRBJ2-1): EAGVAQSPRYKIIEKRQSVAFWCNPISGHATLYWYQQILGQGPKLLIQFQNNGVVDDSQLPKDRFSAERLKGVDSTLKIQPAKLEDSAVYLCASSPGLADNEQFFGPGTRLTVL.

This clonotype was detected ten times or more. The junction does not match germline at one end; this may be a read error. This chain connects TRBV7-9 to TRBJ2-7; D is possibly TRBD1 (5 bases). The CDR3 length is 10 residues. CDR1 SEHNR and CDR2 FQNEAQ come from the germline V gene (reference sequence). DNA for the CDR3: TGTGCCAGCAGTGGGGCAGTCACGTCCTTC. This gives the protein CASSGAVTSF.

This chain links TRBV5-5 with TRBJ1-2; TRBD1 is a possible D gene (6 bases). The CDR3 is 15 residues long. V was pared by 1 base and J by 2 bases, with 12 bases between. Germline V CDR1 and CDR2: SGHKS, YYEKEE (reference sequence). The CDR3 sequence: CASSLSGTTNYGYTF. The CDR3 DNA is TGTGCCAGCAGCTTGTCAGGGACAACCAACTATGGCTACACCTTC.

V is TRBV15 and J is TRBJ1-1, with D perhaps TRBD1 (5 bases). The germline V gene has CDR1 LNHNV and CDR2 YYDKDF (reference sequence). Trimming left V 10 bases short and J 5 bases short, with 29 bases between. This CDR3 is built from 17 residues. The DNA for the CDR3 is TGTGCCATCCCCCTAGAGAGGGGATCCAACTCGGGAACTGAAGCTTTCTTT. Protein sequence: CAIPLERGSNSGTEAFF. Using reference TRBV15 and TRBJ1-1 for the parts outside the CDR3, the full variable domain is DAMVIQNPRYQVTQFGKPVTLSCSQTLNHNVMYWYQQKSSQAPKLLFHYYDKDFNNEADTPDNFQSRRPNTSFCFLDIRSPGLGDTAMYLCAIPLERGSNSGTEAFFGQGTRLTVV.